This T cell receptor beta chain was found in a study of CD8+ T cells in alopecia areata. The CDR3 has 14 residues. Trimming stripped 5 bases from V and 7 bases from J, with 12 bases between. CDR1 and CDR2 (germline): SEHNR, FQNEAQ (reference sequence). For this clone: Its antigen is unidentified.

The treatment is: oral pan-JAK inhibitor, 5-10 mg twice daily. In each case, RNA was isolated and then reverse transcribed into cDNA as the sequencing template. Repertoires were generated with immunoSEQ multiplex PCR, while TCRdb's copy carries only in-frame clones and drops some. This sample carries 150,000 to 200,000 clones, 64% of them seen once, and the ten largest clones take roughly 1.3%. The study, taken as a whole, reports: Mouse data revealed clearer TCR sharing than patient data did, a gap possibly tied to HLA. In scalp and blood during tofacitinib, many expanded lesional clones persisted.

The chain uses TRBV7-9 and TRBJ1-6, with D hard to call. This receptor was identified in a human donor with alopecia areata. The sequencing here drew on CD4+ T cells sorted from blood, taken at approximately week 49, from a patient treated with tofacitinib. The CDR3, as DNA: TGTGCCAGCAGCCCCCCTAGAGGAAATTCACCCCTCCACTTT. The encoded protein is CASSPPRGNSPLHF.